This paragraph reports one T cell receptor (beta chain). Its antigen is as yet unknown. Replicate sorted-subset PCRs were loaded with around 220 ng DNA, tens of thousands of T cell genomes. Sequencing was performed with immunoSEQ multiplex PCR; in TCRdb, only in-frame clones are kept and a portion is missing. Altogether around 1.6 million clones are present, around 98% being singletons, with the ten largest covering about 0.45%. The CDR3 extends over 14 amino acids. Germline values: CDR1 KGHSH, CDR2 LQKENI. V was pared by 5 bases and J by 1 base, with 3 bases of the junction left unmatched. These data originate in a study of shared clonotypes between healthy human individuals. Findings and caveats of the study: Naive subsets generally had larger estimated richness than memory subsets.

The sequenced sample was naive CD4+ T cells sorted from blood. Subset denoted: CD45RA+ positively selected. This clonotype was sampled from a man aged 30 to 45 in good health. This rearrangement joins TRBV18 to TRBJ2-3, with 7 bases identical to TRBD2. In DNA, the CDR3 is TGTGCCAGCTCATCAGGACTAGGCACAGATACGCAGTATTTT. Its translation is CASSSGLGTDTQYF.